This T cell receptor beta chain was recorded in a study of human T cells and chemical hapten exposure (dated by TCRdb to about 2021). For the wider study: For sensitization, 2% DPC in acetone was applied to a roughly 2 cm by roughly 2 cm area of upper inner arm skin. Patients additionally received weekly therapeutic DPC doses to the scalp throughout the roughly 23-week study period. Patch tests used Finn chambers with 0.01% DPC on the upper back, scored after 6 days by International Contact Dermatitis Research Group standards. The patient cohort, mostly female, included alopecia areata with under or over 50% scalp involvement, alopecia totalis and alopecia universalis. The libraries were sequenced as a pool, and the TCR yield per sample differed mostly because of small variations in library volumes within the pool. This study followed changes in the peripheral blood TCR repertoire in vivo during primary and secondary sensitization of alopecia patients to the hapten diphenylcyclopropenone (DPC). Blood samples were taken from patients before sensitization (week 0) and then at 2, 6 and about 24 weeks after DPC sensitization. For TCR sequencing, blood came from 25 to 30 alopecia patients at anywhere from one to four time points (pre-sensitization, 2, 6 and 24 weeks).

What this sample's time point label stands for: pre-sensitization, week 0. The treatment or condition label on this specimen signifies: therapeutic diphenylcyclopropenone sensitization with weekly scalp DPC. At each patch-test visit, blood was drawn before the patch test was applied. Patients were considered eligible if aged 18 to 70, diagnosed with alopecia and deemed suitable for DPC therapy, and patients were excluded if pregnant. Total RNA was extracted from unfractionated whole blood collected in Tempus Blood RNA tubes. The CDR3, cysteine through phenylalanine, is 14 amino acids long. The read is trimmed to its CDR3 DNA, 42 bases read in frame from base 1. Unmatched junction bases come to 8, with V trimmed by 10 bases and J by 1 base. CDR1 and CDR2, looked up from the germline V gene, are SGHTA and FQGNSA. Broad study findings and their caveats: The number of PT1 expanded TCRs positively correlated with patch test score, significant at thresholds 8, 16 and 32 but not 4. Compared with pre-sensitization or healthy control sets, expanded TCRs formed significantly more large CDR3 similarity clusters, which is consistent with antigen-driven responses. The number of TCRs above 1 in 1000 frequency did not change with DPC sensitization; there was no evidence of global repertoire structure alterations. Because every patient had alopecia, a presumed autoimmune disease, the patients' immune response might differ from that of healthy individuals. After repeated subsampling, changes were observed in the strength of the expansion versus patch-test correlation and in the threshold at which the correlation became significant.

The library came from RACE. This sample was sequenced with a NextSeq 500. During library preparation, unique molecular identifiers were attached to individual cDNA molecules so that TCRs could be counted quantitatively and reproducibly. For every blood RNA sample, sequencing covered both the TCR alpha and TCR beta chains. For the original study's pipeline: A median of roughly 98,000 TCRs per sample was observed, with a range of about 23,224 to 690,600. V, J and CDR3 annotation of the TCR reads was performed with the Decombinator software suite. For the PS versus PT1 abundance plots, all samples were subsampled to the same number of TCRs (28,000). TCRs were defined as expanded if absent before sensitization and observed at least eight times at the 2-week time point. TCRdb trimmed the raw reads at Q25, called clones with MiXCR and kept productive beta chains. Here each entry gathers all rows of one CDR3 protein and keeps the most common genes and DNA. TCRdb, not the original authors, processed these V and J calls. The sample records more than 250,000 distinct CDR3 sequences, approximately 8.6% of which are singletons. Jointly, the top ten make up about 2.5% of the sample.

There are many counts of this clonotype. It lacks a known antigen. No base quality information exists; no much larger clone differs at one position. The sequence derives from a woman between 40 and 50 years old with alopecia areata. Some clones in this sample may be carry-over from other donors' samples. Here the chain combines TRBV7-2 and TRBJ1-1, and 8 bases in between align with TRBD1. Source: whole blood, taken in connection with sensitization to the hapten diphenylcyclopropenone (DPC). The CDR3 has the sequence CATGQGGKNTEAFF. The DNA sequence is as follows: TGTGCCACCGGACAGGGCGGAAAGAACACTGAAGCTTTCTTT.